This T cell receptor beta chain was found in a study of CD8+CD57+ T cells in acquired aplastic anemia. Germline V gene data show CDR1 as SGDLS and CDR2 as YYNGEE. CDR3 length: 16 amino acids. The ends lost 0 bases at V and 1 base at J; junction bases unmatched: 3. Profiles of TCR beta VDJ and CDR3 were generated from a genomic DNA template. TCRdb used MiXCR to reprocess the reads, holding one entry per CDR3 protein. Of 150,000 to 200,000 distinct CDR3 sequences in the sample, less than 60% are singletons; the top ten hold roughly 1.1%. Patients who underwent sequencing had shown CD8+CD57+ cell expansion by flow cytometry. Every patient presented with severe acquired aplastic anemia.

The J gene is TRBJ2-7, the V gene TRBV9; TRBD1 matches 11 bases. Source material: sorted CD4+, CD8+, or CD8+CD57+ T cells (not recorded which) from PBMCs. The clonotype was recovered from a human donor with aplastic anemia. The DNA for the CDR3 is TGTGCCAGCAGCGTAGGGGACAGGGGGTCTTCCTACGAGCAGTACTTC. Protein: CASSVGDRGSSYEQYF.